Below are 11 T cell receptor beta chains sequenced from a single sample in a study of T cells after somatic rescue of genetic block. Repertoires were generated with immunoSEQ multiplex PCR, while TCRdb's copy carries only in-frame clones and drops some. The sample shows roughly 120,000 clones, 75% to 95% of them seen only once. Sequencing input: peripheral blood mononuclear cells (PBMCs). Source of these receptors: a woman aged 18-29 years.

This clone came up once. This chain uses TRBV9 with TRBJ2-3; D remains ambiguous. V was cut by 0 bases and J by 2 bases, with 4 bases left in between. The CDR3 length is 13 residues. Germline V gene sequence: CDR1 SGDLS, CDR2 YYNGEE. Written as DNA, the CDR3 is TGTGCCAGCAGCGTAGAAGCCACAGATACGCAGTATTTT. It yields the protein CASSVEATDTQYF. Together with reference TRBV9 and TRBJ2-3, the CDR3 gives the full variable domain: DSGVTQTPKHLITATGQRVTLRCSPRSGDLSVYWYQQSLDQGLQFLIQYYNGEERAKGNILERFSAQQFPDLHSELNLSSLELGDSALYFCASSVEATDTQYFGPGTRLTVL.

This clone appeared once. The chain carries TRBV6-4 and TRBJ2-5, with a tentative D call TRBD2 (6 bases). From germline, CDR1 is MRHNA and CDR2 SNTAGT. Trimming took 6 bases from V and 5 from J, leaving 16 bases between them. The CDR3 totals 14 residues. The CDR3 here is CASSENEEGETQYF. CDR3 nucleotide sequence: TGTGCCAGCAGCGAGAATGAGGAGGGGGAGACCCAGTACTTC.

The rearrangement uses TRBV4-2 and TRBJ2-5, with no clear D. V was pared by 1 base and J by 4 bases, with 4 bases between. The CDR3 length is 12 residues. CDR1 is LGHNA and CDR2 is YNFKEQ in the germline V gene. The CDR3 DNA reads as TGTGCCAGCAGCCAAGCTGGAGAGACCCAGTACTTC. This codes for CASSQAGETQYF.

The V gene is TRBV5-1, the J gene TRBJ2-1; D assignment may be TRBD1 or TRBD2 (5 bases each). The CDR3 runs to 14 residues. Deletions cut 4 bases from V and 7 bases from J, with 15 bases between. Germline CDR1 reads SGHRS; CDR2 reads YFSETQ. The CDR3 loop is CASSPGPSRNEQFF. CDR3 nucleotide sequence: TGCGCCAGCAGCCCGGGACCCTCCAGGAATGAGCAGTTCTTC.

V and J are TRBV14 and TRBJ2-3; maybe TRBD1 (5 bases). Germline CDR1 is SGHDN and CDR2 is FVKESK. The length of the CDR3 is 16 residues. V was clipped by 0 bases and J by 3 bases, with 13 bases between them. This CDR3 is CASSQDWQGATDTQYF. DNA of the CDR3: TGTGCCAGCAGCCAAGACTGGCAGGGTGCTACAGATACGCAGTATTTT.

The CDR3 DNA reads as TGTGCCAGCAAGGTGGTGGGAGGTGGAAACACCATATATTTT. It codes for CASKVVGGGNTIYF. The rearrangement uses TRBV6-5 and TRBJ1-3; unclear D gene. The CDR3 is 14 amino acids. CDR1 is MNHEY, CDR2 SVGAGI, per germline. V lost 7 bases and J 3 bases, leaving 13 bases between the germline ends.

V and J are TRBV9 and TRBJ1-1; D is undetermined. The V end was cut by 0 bases, the J end by 3 bases, with 12 bases between. The length of the CDR3 is 15 residues. Germline values: CDR1 SGDLS, CDR2 YYNGEE. Here the CDR3 reads CASSVGEGSYTEAFF. The CDR3, as DNA: TGTGCCAGCAGCGTAGGCGAGGGAAGTTACACTGAAGCTTTCTTT.

This clone was seen just once. This chain joins TRBV27 and TRBJ2-2; D is possibly TRBD2 (5 bases). V was cut by 5 bases and J by 1 base, with 8 bases left in between. The germline V gene has CDR1 MNHEY and CDR2 SMNVEV (reference sequence). The length of the CDR3 is 14 residues. CDR3 coding DNA: TGTGCCAGCAGTCTCGGGGTGAACACCGGGGAGCTGTTTTTT. Translation: CASSLGVNTGELFF.

The rearrangement joins TRBV9 to TRBJ2-1, with 9 bases identical to TRBD2. The CDR3 extends over 16 amino acids. The ends lost 0 bases at V and 7 bases at J; junction bases unmatched: 8. Germline V lookup: CDR1 SGDLS, CDR2 YYNGEE. As DNA, the CDR3 is TGTGCCAGCAGCGTAGGGGCGGGGGGGCCCCTAAATGAGCAGTTCTTC. This sequence encodes CASSVGAGGPLNEQFF.

The chain uses TRBV7-9 and TRBJ1-3; D ambiguous. Germline loops: CDR1 SEHNR, CDR2 FQNEAQ (reference sequence). The CDR3 extends over 14 amino acids. V shed 2 bases and J shed 4 bases, with 9 bases lying between them. The DNA for the CDR3 is TGTGCCAGCAGCTTACCGTCAAGGGGAAACACCATATATTTT. Its protein is CASSLPSRGNTIYF.

The chain has TRBV6-4 and TRBJ2-3; the D gene is possibly TRBD1 (6 bases). The CDR3 extends over 16 amino acids. CDR1 is MRHNA and CDR2 is SNTAGT in the germline V gene. Trimming cost V 3 bases and J 2 bases, with 15 bases left between them. In nucleotides, the CDR3 is TGTGCCAGCAGTGAACAGGGACGTACGGACACAGATACGCAGTATTTT. As protein: CASSEQGRTDTDTQYF.